This T cell receptor beta chain originates from a study of breast tumors, draining lymph nodes, adjacent tissues. Each CDR3 protein gets one entry after TCRdb re-called the multiplex PCR reads with MiXCR. The data contain 200,000 to 250,000 distinct CDR3 sequences, approximately 29% of them seen just once; the ten biggest clones take up over 1.1%. This clonotype was detected a few times. Germline loops: CDR1 MNHEY, CDR2 SVGAGI. V was pared by 0 bases and J by 5 bases, with 19 bases between. This CDR3 is built from 17 residues. Breast cancer patients provided tissue from their axillary draining lymph nodes.

The gene calls are TRBV6-5 and TRBJ1-1; D is unresolved. The receptor comes from a female donor with breast cancer. Some clones in this sample may be carry-over from other donors' samples. The specimen was axillary lymph node tissue. The DNA for the CDR3 is TGTGCCAGCAGTTACTCGTCTTTGCTACAGCTGAGGACTGAAGCTTTCTTT. Protein: CASSYSSLLQLRTEAFF.